This TCR beta chain was identified in a study of shared clonotypes between healthy human individuals. The V gene's germline CDR1 is MDHEN and CDR2 SYDVKM. The CDR3 runs 15 residues. The V gene lost 5 bases and the J gene lost 6 bases, with 20 bases spanning the gap. Splitting of CD4+ cells produced CD45RA+ naive and CD45RA-negative memory subsets. Assay: immunoSEQ multiplex PCR; the TCRdb copy retains only in-frame clones and omits some. Of more than 550,000 clones listed, just under 75% were seen once; the top ten hold about 1.8%. The sequenced material came from memory CD4+ T cells sorted from blood. Specified subset: CD45RA-negative fraction. The TCR sequence derives from a woman under 40 in good health. The chain combines TRBV28 with TRBJ2-7; tentatively, D is TRBD2 (6 bases). CDR3 DNA: TGTGCCAGCAGTCCCCCCGGGAGCCTAAAGTCCGAGCAGTACTTC. It codes for CASSPPGSLKSEQYF.